Each of the 20 T cell receptor beta chains below was sequenced from the same sample in a study of T cells in Graves' hyperthyroidism and ophthalmopathy. Amplification of TCR beta CDR3 regions was performed using RNA transcripts as template. The study used the HTBI primer set for a first-round RT-PCR of the TCR CDR3. TCRdb ran MiXCR on the multiplex PCR reads and lists one entry per CDR3 protein. The data contain about 300,000 distinct CDR3 sequences, roughly a fifth of them singletons. Sequencing was carried out using blood. The receptors come from a man aged 50 to 59 with Graves' ophthalmopathy.

This clonotype was counted at least ten times. The rearrangement links TRBV6-1 to TRBJ1-5; D gene ambiguous. The germline gives CDR1 MNHNS, CDR2 SASEGT. The CDR3 runs 14 residues. V lost 6 bases and J lost 9, with 18 bases in between. DNA for the CDR3: TGTGCCAGCAGCCTTGACACTAACTTTGGGCCCCAGCATTTT. It translates to CASSLDTNFGPQHF.

CDR3 residues: CASSQQSGTGAGEQYF. The DNA for the CDR3 is TGTGCCAGCAGCCAACAAAGTGGGACAGGGGCAGGGGAGCAGTACTTC. The gene calls are TRBV6-1 and TRBJ2-7, with 10 bases matching TRBD1. Germline values: CDR1 MNHNS, CDR2 SASEGT. This CDR3 is 16 amino acids long. V shed 6 bases and J 7 bases; nucleotides not matched to a gene: 15.

Concerning this clonotype itself: The CDR3 does not end in the conserved phenylalanine or tryptophan, so this is likely a read error. The rearrangement joins TRBV28 to TRBJ1-5, with D possibly matching TRBD1 (5 bases). The CDR3 consists of 12 residues. Germline CDR1 reads MDHEN; CDR2 reads SYDVKM. V was shortened by 6 bases and J by 11 bases, with 14 bases between the two germline ends. The CDR3 region has the DNA TGTGCCAGCAGACCAGGGTTGACGGCCCAGCATCTT. Translated, it gives CASRPGLTAQHL.

V gene TRBV6-2 or TRBV6-3 combines with J gene TRBJ1-6; tentative D call: TRBD1 (6 bases). V shed 5 bases and J shed 7 bases, with 12 bases lying between them. The CDR3 covers 14 residues. The germline gives CDR1 MNHEY, CDR2 SVGEGT. CDR3 amino acids: CASSGRQANSPLHF. The DNA for the CDR3 is TGTGCCAGCAGTGGGCGACAGGCCAATTCACCCCTCCACTTT.

This clonotype was seen a handful of times. It may be a read error: a sequence one base away is much more abundant. The chain employs TRBV30 and TRBJ2-3, with 10 bases identical to TRBD1. This CDR3 has 15 residues. Germline assignment: CDR1 GTSNPN and CDR2 SVGIG (reference sequence). Trimming took 1 base from V and 7 from J; bases not matched to a gene: 8. The CDR3 loop reads CAWSAETGGANTQYF. CDR3 nucleotides: TGTGCCTGGAGTGCCGAGACAGGGGGCGCAAATACGCAGTATTTT.

V usage is TRBV6-2 or TRBV6-3 and J usage is TRBJ2-7, with D tentatively TRBD2 (6 bases). The CDR3 has 13 amino acids. Germline V lookup: CDR1 MNHEY, CDR2 SVGEGT. V was cut by 5 bases and J by 3 bases, with 11 bases left in between. The CDR3 region is CASSLTRNYEQYF. CDR3 coding DNA: TGTGCCAGCAGTCTGACTAGAAACTACGAGCAGTACTTC.

This chain connects TRBV15 to TRBJ2-1, with 11 bases fitting TRBD2. Germline V gene data show CDR1 as LNHNV and CDR2 as YYDKDF (reference sequence). V gave up 6 bases and J gave up 4 bases; unmatched junction bases: 2. This CDR3 spans 14 amino acids. The CDR3 is CATRTSGEYNEQFF. The CDR3 nucleotides are TGTGCCACCAGGACTAGCGGGGAGTACAATGAGCAGTTCTTC.

This clonotype was recorded at least ten times. The rearrangement joins TRBV28 to TRBJ2-1; tentative D call: TRBD2 (6 bases). CDR1 and CDR2 (germline): MDHEN, SYDVKM. The V end was cut by 5 bases, the J end by 10 bases, with 18 bases between. The CDR3 totals 14 residues. The CDR3, as DNA: TGTGCCAGCAGTGCCCAGACCCGGCGGGGAGAGCAGTTCTTC. Translation: CASSAQTRRGEQFF.

This clonotype was counted a few times. The chain employs TRBV10-1 and TRBJ2-7; the match to TRBD1 covers 7 bases. Germline CDR1 and CDR2: WNHNN and SYGVQD (reference sequence). The CDR3 contains 15 residues. The junction had 5 bases not matched to a gene; V was cut back by 3 bases and J by 0 bases. CDR3 sequence: CASSDRTGSSYEQYF. For the CDR3, the DNA is TGCGCCAGCAGTGACCGGACAGGTAGCTCCTACGAGCAGTACTTC.

This chain connects TRBV12-3 or TRBV12-4 to TRBJ2-4; D may be TRBD1 (5 bases). Trimming took 3 bases from V and 6 from J, leaving 15 bases between them. This CDR3 has 15 amino acids. The CDR3 protein is CASSLGRGSGNIQYF. The CDR3 DNA sequence: TGTGCCAGCAGTTTGGGAAGGGGATCTGGAAACATTCAGTACTTC.

This clonotype occurred once. One junction end does not reproduce the germline sequence, and a read error may be involved. The V and J genes are TRBV5-1 and TRBJ2-5, with D tentatively TRBD1 (6 bases). From germline, CDR1 is SGHRS and CDR2 YFSETQ. This CDR3 comprises 13 residues. CDR3 bases: TGCGCCAGCAGCTTGGATGGATTAGGTCAGGGGCACTTC. Amino acid sequence: CASSLDGLGQGHF.

This clonotype was observed a few times. The chain carries TRBV30 and TRBJ2-6; D is uncertain. CDR3 length: 16 residues. The V gene lost 2 bases and the J gene lost 2 bases, with 13 bases spanning the gap. CDR1 is GTSNPN, CDR2 SVGIG, per germline (reference sequence). The CDR3 nucleotides read TGTGCCTGGAGTCCCATTCGGACCACTGGGGCCAACGTCCTGACTTTC. Residues: CAWSPIRTTGANVLTF.

Details on this clonotype: A much larger clone is a single base away; this may be a read error. The V and J genes are TRBV7-9 and TRBJ2-7, with D unresolved. The V end was cut by 5 bases, the J end by 2 bases, with 13 bases between. The CDR3 totals 14 residues. Germline lookup yields CDR1 SEHNR and CDR2 FQNEAQ (reference sequence). The CDR3 loop is CASSPIGPAYEQYF. The CDR3 DNA follows: TGTGCCAGCAGCCCCATCGGGCCTGCCTACGAGCAGTACTTC.

The chain has TRBV6-1 and TRBJ1-3, with no clear D. The CDR3 runs 16 residues. Trimming shortened V by 5 bases and J by 4 bases, and 18 bases separated the two germline ends. Per germline, CDR1 MNHNS and CDR2 SASEGT. The chain's CDR3 is CASSTGPFSQGNTIYF. The CDR3 nucleotides read TGTGCCAGCAGTACCGGGCCATTTTCGCAGGGAAACACCATATATTTT.

This clonotype came up a few times. This sequence joins TRBV9 and TRBJ1-2; D perhaps matches TRBD1 (6 bases). This CDR3 contains 15 residues. CDR1 and CDR2 (germline): SGDLS, YYNGEE. V dropped 3 bases and J dropped 1 base, with 13 bases sitting between them. The CDR3 DNA follows: TGTGCCAGCAGCGCCCAGACAGGACTTAACTATGGCTACACCTTC. Translated, it gives CASSAQTGLNYGYTF.

Written as DNA, the CDR3 is TGTGCCAGCAGCGTAGGAGGGTCTAACTACGAGCAGTACTTC. Its translation: CASSVGGSNYEQYF. The J gene is TRBJ2-7, the V gene TRBV9, with D tentatively TRBD2 (5 bases). This CDR3 has 14 amino acids. The V gene lost 0 bases and the J gene lost 3 bases, with 10 bases spanning the gap. CDR1 is SGDLS, CDR2 YYNGEE, per germline.

The gene calls are TRBV12-3 or TRBV12-4 and TRBJ2-2, with 8 nucleotides matching TRBD2. The CDR3 is 14 amino acids. The trim removed 5 bases at V and 7 bases at J, leaving 6 bases unmatched. CDR3 nucleotides: TGTGCCAGCAGTCTCGGGGGGGCTGTCGGGGAGCTGTTTTTT. Residues: CASSLGGAVGELFF.

The chain uses TRBV20-1 and TRBJ2-7; D gene uncertain. Trimming left V 6 bases short and J 2 bases short, with 11 bases between. The CDR3 runs 12 residues. CDR1 and CDR2 from the germline V gene are DFQATT and SNEGSKA (reference sequence). The CDR3, as DNA: TGCAGTGCGGATCTGACGGCCTACGAGCAGTACTTC. Its protein product is CSADLTAYEQYF.

There are many counts of this clonotype. V is TRBV20-1 and J is TRBJ2-1; 9 bases align to TRBD2. J lost 3 bases, V lost 5 bases, and 8 bases had no gene match. Germline V gene data show CDR1 as DFQATT and CDR2 as SNEGSKA (reference sequence). This CDR3 comprises 15 residues. The CDR3 bases are TGCAGTGCTGGGATAGCGGGAGCCGGCTACAATGAGCAGTTCTTC. This sequence encodes CSAGIAGAGYNEQFF.

This clonotype was observed at least ten times. V usage is TRBV28 and J usage is TRBJ1-1; D is ambiguous. Germline CDR1 is MDHEN and CDR2 is SYDVKM. The CDR3 spans 13 residues. V was trimmed by 11 bases and J by 1 base, leaving 14 bases between them. As DNA, the CDR3 is TGTGCCGGCGCTCGCAGGACGAACACTGAAGCTTTCTTT. Its protein product is CAGARRTNTEAFF. The full variable domain, its missing parts supplied by reference TRBV28 and TRBJ1-1, is DVKVTQSSRYLVKRTGEKVFLECVQDMDHENMFWYRQDPGLGLRLIYFSYDVKMKEKGDIPEGYSVSREKKERFSLILESASTNQTSMYLCAGARRTNTEAFFGQGTRLTVV.